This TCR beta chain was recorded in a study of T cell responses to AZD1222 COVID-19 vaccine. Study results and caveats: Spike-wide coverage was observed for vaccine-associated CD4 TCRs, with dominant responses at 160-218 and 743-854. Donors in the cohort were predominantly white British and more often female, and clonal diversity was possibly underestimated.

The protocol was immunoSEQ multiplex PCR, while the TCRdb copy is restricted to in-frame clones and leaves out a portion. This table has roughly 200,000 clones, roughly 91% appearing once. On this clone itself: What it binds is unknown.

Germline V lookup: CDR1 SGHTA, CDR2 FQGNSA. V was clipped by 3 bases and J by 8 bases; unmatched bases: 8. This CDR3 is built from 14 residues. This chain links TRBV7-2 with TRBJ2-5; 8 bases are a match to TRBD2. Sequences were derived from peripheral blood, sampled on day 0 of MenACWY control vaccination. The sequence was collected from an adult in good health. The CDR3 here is CASSLAGGPSTQYF. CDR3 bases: TGTGCCAGCAGCTTGGCGGGGGGCCCGTCCACCCAGTACTTC.